Listed below are T cell receptor beta chains from one sample, sequenced in a study of blood T cell repertoires in COVID-19. Clones were read by immunoSEQ multiplex PCR, and TCRdb kept only the in-frame ones, dropping some. In the table there are around 360,000 clones, about 89% of which are singletons. The sample was peripheral blood. All receptors derive from a woman in her 30s with COVID-19, enrolled during active disease. Each CDR3 is given with its conserved first and last residue. The D gene is left open where the match is weak. Where a row states a size, it is once, few, many or the class of an expanded clone; other rows omit it.

>TRBJ2-1|TRBV7-9|NA|once
CASSPPGREQFF
TGTGCCAGCAGTCCCCCCGGTCGTGAGCAGTTCTTC
>TRBJ1-1|TRBV27|NA|NA
CASSFRTHLYTEAFF
TGTGCCAGCAGTTTTCGGACACACTTGTACACTGAAGCTTTCTTT
>TRBJ1-4|TRBV2|NA|NA
CASSVGRFNEKLFF
TGTGCCAGCAGTGTGGGCAGATTTAATGAAAAACTGTTTTTT
>TRBJ2-1|TRBV7-9|TRBD2|NA
CASSFGSGGGAYNEQFF
TGTGCCAGCAGCTTCGGTAGCGGGGGAGGGGCCTACAATGAGCAGTTCTTC
>TRBJ1-1|TRBV30|NA|once
CAWSQGGFTEAFF
TGTGCCTGGAGTCAAGGAGGGTTCACTGAAGCTTTCTTT
>TRBJ1-5|TRBV12-3/TRBV12-4|NA|NA
CASSLSQNQPQHF
TGTGCCAGCAGTTTGTCCCAGAATCAGCCCCAGCATTTT
>TRBJ2-7|TRBV29-1|NA|NA
CSVGRPSGEQYF
TGCAGCGTGGGAAGGCCTTCGGGGGAGCAGTACTTC
>TRBJ1-6|TRBV9|NA|NA
CASSVDQGTNSPLHF
TGTGCCAGCAGCGTAGATCAGGGGACGAATTCACCCCTCCACTTT
>TRBJ1-1|TRBV5-4|TRBD1|NA
CASSPGTGGSNTEAFF
TGTGCCAGCAGCCCGGGGACAGGGGGCTCGAACACTGAAGCTTTCTTT
>TRBJ2-2|TRBV6-5|TRBD1|NA
CASRGQGTGELFF
TGTGCCAGCAGGGGACAGGGAACCGGGGAGCTGTTTTTT
>TRBJ2-7|TRBV27|NA|NA
CASRLGRGLEQYF
TGTGCCAGCAGATTGGGGAGAGGGCTCGAGCAGTACTTC
>TRBJ2-5|TRBV2|NA|NA
CASSSGETQYF
TGTGCCAGCAGTTCTGGCGAGACCCAGTACTTC
>TRBJ1-3|TRBV3-1/TRBV3-2|TRBD1|NA
CASSQDLTGGTGNTIYF
TGTGCCAGCAGCCAAGATCTAACAGGGGGCACGGGAAACACCATATATTTT
>TRBJ1-1|TRBV6-5|NA|once
CASSYGGTSEAFF
TGTGCCAGCAGTTACGGCGGGACCTCAGAAGCTTTCTTT
>TRBJ2-3|TRBV3-1/TRBV3-2|TRBD2|NA
CASSRLAGTDTQYF
TGTGCCAGCAGCCGACTAGCAGGCACAGATACGCAGTATTTT
>TRBJ1-5|TRBV6-2/TRBV6-3|TRBD1|NA
CASSYGQVVATPQHF
TGTGCCAGCAGTTACGGACAGGTGGTAGCAACGCCCCAGCATTTT
>TRBJ2-7|TRBV30|NA|NA
CAWSASLYEQYF
TGTGCCTGGAGTGCTTCCCTTTACGAGCAGTACTTC
>TRBJ2-7|TRBV3-1/TRBV3-2|NA|once
CASSRRAQIREQYF
TGTGCCAGCAGCCGGCGGGCCCAAATACGGGAGCAGTACTTC
>TRBJ1-6|TRBV9|NA|NA
CASSVDDGRSPLHF
TGTGCCAGCAGCGTAGATGACGGGAGGTCACCCCTCCACTTT